A single sample is the source of the 11 T cell receptor beta chains below, sequenced in a study of T cell repertoires in cytomegalovirus infection. MiXCR, applied by TCRdb to the reads, yields one record per CDR3 protein. The table lists under 850,000 distinct CDR3 sequences, 30% to 40% of them singletons. Their target antigens are unknown. The sample here was cultured PBMCs, taken from culture after CMV antigen stimulation. The receptors stem from a human donor in good health (CMV status not recorded). Some clones in this sample may be carry-over from other donors' samples.

About this clonotype itself: An end of the junction does not agree with germline; a read error may underlie this. V gene TRBV20-1 combines with J gene TRBJ2-1; 10 bases are a match to TRBD2. This CDR3 spans 18 amino acids. Germline CDR1 and CDR2: DFQATT and SNEGSKA (reference sequence). The CDR3 reads CSARGSGRKRLSMNEQFF. The CDR3 DNA follows: TGCAGTGCGAGAGGTAGCGGGAGGAAGAGGCTTAGTATGAATGAGCAGTTCTTC.

This clonotype was picked up a small number of times. This chain uses TRBV7-4 with TRBJ2-3; TRBD2 might be the D (6 bases). Per the germline V gene, CDR1 is SGHVT and CDR2 is SQSDAQ. The V end was cut by 1 base, the J end by 1 base, with 9 bases between. This CDR3 comprises 15 residues. The CDR3, as DNA: TGTGCCAGCAGCTTAGAGGAGCGGGGCACAGATACGCAGTATTTT. Translating it yields CASSLEERGTDTQYF.

In this sample, this clonotype turned up a few times. The chain uses TRBV11-2 and TRBJ2-4; 10 bases are a match to TRBD2. The germline V gene has CDR1 SGHAT and CDR2 FQNNGV. J gave up 9 bases and V 3 bases, and 11 bases lay outside the gene matches. This CDR3 has 16 amino acids. DNA of the CDR3: TGTGCCAGCAGCTTCGCGGGACTAGCGATTCAGAGCATTCAGTACTTC. It translates to CASSFAGLAIQSIQYF.

V is TRBV6-6 and J is TRBJ1-1; 8 nucleotides align to TRBD1. CDR1 is MNHNY, CDR2 SVGAGI, per germline (reference sequence). There are 16 residues in the CDR3. J was trimmed by 1 base and V by 5 bases; bases with no gene match: 9. The CDR3 sequence is CASSGGQGRRNTEAFF. CDR3 coding DNA: TGTGCCAGCAGTGGAGGACAGGGTCGGCGGAACACTGAAGCTTTCTTT.

The chain has TRBV7-2 and TRBJ1-1; D perhaps matches TRBD1 (5 bases). This CDR3 is built from 16 residues. In germline, CDR1 is SGHTA, CDR2 FQGNSA. The V end lost 1 base, the J end lost 4 bases, and 16 bases lay between the germline ends. The CDR3 loop is CASSLVGGAGVTEAFF. CDR3 nucleotides: TGTGCCAGCAGCTTAGTTGGTGGGGCGGGGGTCACTGAAGCTTTCTTT. Supplemented by reference TRBV7-2 and TRBJ1-1, the full variable domain reads GAGVSQSPSNKVTEKGKDVELRCDPISGHTALYWYRQSLGQGLEFLIYFQGNSAPDKSGLPSDRFSAERTGGSVSTLTIQRTQQEDSAVYLCASSLVGGAGVTEAFFGQGTRLTVV.

The sample holds many counts of this clonotype. The chain employs TRBV7-9 and TRBJ1-5; a possible D gene is TRBD1 (5 bases). The CDR3 is 13 residues long. V was shortened by 5 bases and J by 7 bases, with 12 bases between the two germline ends. Germline CDR1 and CDR2: SEHNR and FQNEAQ (reference sequence). The CDR3 is CASSATEPQPQHF. DNA for the CDR3: TGTGCCAGCAGCGCGACAGAGCCGCAGCCCCAGCATTTT.

This clonotype was found many times. This chain uses TRBV7-2 with TRBJ2-1; no firm D call. The CDR3 extends over 11 amino acids. Germline V CDR1 and CDR2: SGHTA, FQGNSA. V was clipped by 1 base and J by 9 bases, with 4 bases between them. Written as DNA, the CDR3 is TGTGCCAGCAGCTTAGTAGCTGAGCAGTTCTTC. As protein: CASSLVAEQFF.

The rearrangement joins TRBV12-3 or TRBV12-4 to TRBJ1-4; D remains ambiguous. The CDR3 extends over 13 amino acids. V was cut by 6 bases and J by 7 bases, with 12 bases left in between. The CDR3 loop reads CASSRVAGEKLFF. The DNA of the CDR3 is TGTGCCAGCAGCCGGGTGGCGGGTGAAAAACTGTTTTTT.

V usage is TRBV6-6 and J usage is TRBJ1-1; D not resolved. The CDR3 length is 12 residues. The V and J ends lost 2 bases and 6 bases respectively, with 7 bases between them. Germline V gene data show CDR1 as MNHNY and CDR2 as SVGAGI (reference sequence). The CDR3 nucleotides read TGTGCCAGCAGTTACCCCGGGGCTGAAGCTTTCTTT. Translating it yields CASSYPGAEAFF.

The chain joins TRBV6-5 to TRBJ2-7; D could derive from TRBD1 or TRBD2 (5 bases each). Germline assignment: CDR1 MNHEY and CDR2 SVGAGI. V lost 8 bases and J lost 2, with 13 bases in between. The CDR3 has 13 residues. The CDR3 sequence is CASGTGATYEQYF. The CDR3, as DNA: TGTGCCAGCGGAACCGGGGCCACCTACGAGCAGTACTTC.

The chain carries TRBV7-2 and TRBJ2-1; TRBD2 agrees at 10 bases. CDR3 size: 17 residues. Unmatched junction bases numbered 12, after V lost 3 bases and J lost 7 bases. Germline assignment: CDR1 SGHTA and CDR2 FQGNSA. The CDR3 DNA reads as TGTGCCAGCAGCTTCCTTCCTAGCGGGAGTACGAATAATGAGCAGTTCTTC. Protein: CASSFLPSGSTNNEQFF.